The 24 T cell receptor beta chains reported below all come from one sample, sequenced in a study of post-analysis software for immune sequencing data. Broader study findings: When patients were compared with controls, 4 or 5 TRBV segments were more frequent, TRBV5-6, TRBV5-1 and TRBV20-1 among them.

The library was made from cDNA and included unique molecular identifiers. From the PCR reads, TCRdb called clonotypes with MiXCR, one entry per CDR3 protein. Of 150,000 to 200,000 distinct CDR3 sequences in the sample, approximately 28% were seen once. No antigens are known for them. The sequencing sample was made of blood. These receptor sequences come from a girl between 10 and 17 years old with multiple sclerosis.

The rearrangement uses TRBV2 and TRBJ2-7; D is possibly TRBD1 (5 bases). The germline V gene encodes CDR1 SNHLY and CDR2 FYNNEI. The CDR3 extends over 16 amino acids. V lost 6 bases and J 4 bases, leaving 22 bases between the germline ends. CDR3 region: CASRIGYRQKLYEQYF. Written as DNA, the CDR3 is TGTGCCAGCAGGATAGGGTACAGGCAGAAGTTGTACGAGCAGTACTTC.

This clonotype has more than one count but fewer than ten. This chain connects TRBV5-1 to TRBJ2-3; 15 bases are shared with TRBD2. CDR1 and CDR2 (germline): SGHRS, YFSETQ. The V and J ends lost 3 bases and 3 bases, in that order; junction bases with no gene match: 8. The CDR3 loop spans 18 amino acids. Here the CDR3 reads CASSSPWTSGRGTDTQYF. CDR3 bases: TGCGCCAGCAGCTCCCCCTGGACTAGCGGGAGGGGGACAGATACGCAGTATTTT. Full variable domain (rest looked up from reference TRBV5-1 and TRBJ2-3): KAGVTQTPRYLIKTRGQQVTLSCSPISGHRSVSWYQQTPGQGLQFLFEYFSETQRNKGNFPGRFSGRQFSNSRSEMNVSTLELGDSALYLCASSSPWTSGRGTDTQYFGPGTRLTVL.

This sequence joins TRBV15 and TRBJ2-7; D unresolved. V shed 0 bases and J shed 4 bases, with 16 bases lying between them. The CDR3 is made up of 16 amino acids. Germline loops: CDR1 LNHNV, CDR2 YYDKDF (reference sequence). The CDR3 DNA reads TGTGCCACCAGCAGAGATCCACCTTTCTTGGGGTACGAGCAGTACTTC. It encodes CATSRDPPFLGYEQYF.

This clonotype was seen repeatedly, ten times or more. V gene TRBV25-1 combines with J gene TRBJ2-7; a weak D match, TRBD2 (6 bases). V dropped 8 bases and J dropped 4 bases, with 15 bases sitting between them. Germline loops: CDR1 MGHDK, CDR2 SYGVNS. The CDR3 has 13 amino acids. The CDR3 spells CASAGPSAYEQYF. CDR3 in DNA: TGTGCCAGCGCGGGACCGAGCGCATACGAGCAGTACTTC.

This clonotype was detected only a few times. This CDR3 reads CSAGRQGSRSGYTF. CDR3 nucleotides: TGCAGTGCTGGCCGACAGGGGTCTCGGAGTGGCTACACCTTC. The rearrangement links TRBV20-1 to TRBJ1-2; TRBD1 matches at 8 bases. The CDR3 has 14 amino acids. CDR1 is DFQATT and CDR2 is SNEGSKA in the germline V gene (reference sequence). Unmatched junction bases numbered 12, after V lost 5 bases and J lost 7 bases.

Ten or more counts support this clonotype. The chain links TRBV12-3 or TRBV12-4 to TRBJ2-5, with D possibly matching TRBD1 (5 bases). The CDR3 sequence is 15 residues long. Trimming pared 1 base from V and 5 bases from J, leaving 14 bases between. In DNA form, the CDR3 reads TGTGCCAGCAGTTTAGGAGCAGGGCAAGGGGAGACCCAGTACTTC. Translation: CASSLGAGQGETQYF.

The rearrangement uses TRBV19 and TRBJ2-7; TRBD1 or TRBD2 may be the D gene (5 bases each). The V gene lost 7 bases and the J gene lost 7 bases, with 11 bases spanning the gap. CDR3 length equals 11 residues. Germline CDR1 is LNHDA and CDR2 is SQIVND (reference sequence). CDR3 loop: CASKGSGEQYF. For the CDR3, the DNA is TGTGCCAGTAAGGGGTCGGGGGAGCAGTACTTC.

The chain links TRBV20-1 to TRBJ1-4, with no clear D. The CDR3 length is 13 residues. Trimming took off 4 bases at V and 3 bases at J, with 9 bases between the two ends. Per the germline V gene, CDR1 is DFQATT and CDR2 is SNEGSKA (reference sequence). The CDR3: CSAIALPNEKLFF. As DNA, the CDR3 is TGCAGTGCTATAGCCCTTCCTAATGAAAAACTGTTTTTT.

CDR3 in DNA: TGTGCCAGCAGTTTAGGCAGTGGGTACGAGCAGTACTTC. Amino acids: CASSLGSGYEQYF. V and J are TRBV27 and TRBJ2-7; D not resolved. This CDR3 is built from 13 residues. CDR1 MNHEY and CDR2 SMNVEV come from the germline V gene (reference sequence). V was clipped by 2 bases and J by 4 bases, with 9 bases between them.

V is TRBV11-2 and J is TRBJ2-7; perhaps TRBD1 as D (7 bases). The CDR3 consists of 16 residues. Germline CDR1 SGHAT, CDR2 FQNNGV. The V end lost 0 bases, the J end lost 0 bases, and 12 bases lay between the germline ends. The CDR3 bases are TGTGCCAGCAGCTTAGATCCAGGGGGGAGCTCCTACGAGCAGTACTTC. Its translation is CASSLDPGGSSYEQYF.

The gene calls are TRBV5-1 and TRBJ2-1; 12 bases agree with TRBD2. V was clipped by 4 bases and J by 7 bases; unmatched bases: 6. The CDR3 has 15 amino acids. Looked up from germline, CDR1 is SGHRS and CDR2 is YFSETQ. The CDR3 region is CASSGLAGKGNEQFF. DNA for the CDR3: TGCGCCAGCAGCGGACTAGCGGGAAAGGGGAATGAGCAGTTCTTC. The variable domain in full, with the rest retrieved from reference TRBV5-1 and TRBJ2-1, is KAGVTQTPRYLIKTRGQQVTLSCSPISGHRSVSWYQQTPGQGLQFLFEYFSETQRNKGNFPGRFSGRQFSNSRSEMNVSTLELGDSALYLCASSGLAGKGNEQFFGPGTRLTVL.

This clonotype appeared a few times. The chain has TRBV29-1 and TRBJ2-3; 8 nucleotides line up with TRBD1. The junction had 10 bases not matched to a gene; V was cut back by 3 bases and J by 8 bases. This CDR3 is built from 14 residues. Germline V gene sequence: CDR1 SQVTM, CDR2 ANQGSEA. CDR3 DNA sequence: TGCAGCGTTGATTTCTCGGCAGGGGGCCGTACGCAGTATTTT. Translation: CSVDFSAGGRTQYF.

This clonotype has at least ten counts. The chain combines TRBV7-2 with TRBJ2-3, with unresolved D. Germline V lookup: CDR1 SGHTA, CDR2 FQGNSA. V shed 5 bases and J shed 2 bases, with 5 bases lying between them. The CDR3 is made up of 12 amino acids. Written as DNA, the CDR3 is TGTGCCAGCAGCCCTAACACAGATACGCAGTATTTT. Amino acid sequence: CASSPNTDTQYF.

This clonotype was counted only a few times. This chain uses TRBV5-1 with TRBJ1-5; 7 nucleotides align to TRBD1. There are 18 residues in the CDR3. Germline loops: CDR1 SGHRS, CDR2 YFSETQ. Germline trimming cut 3 bases from V and 1 base from J; bases unmatched to any gene: 13. The CDR3 reads CASSSTETGSESNQPQHF. The CDR3 DNA follows: TGCGCCAGCAGCTCGACCGAGACAGGGAGCGAAAGCAATCAGCCCCAGCATTTT.

The chain joins TRBV6-5 to TRBJ2-1, with TRBD2 matching 10 bases. Germline V lookup: CDR1 MNHEY, CDR2 SVGAGI. J gave up 10 bases and V 5 bases, and 8 bases lay outside the gene matches. The CDR3 runs 14 residues. In DNA form, the CDR3 reads TGTGCCAGCAGTCCGGGACTAGCGCTAGGCGAGCAGTTCTTC. It encodes CASSPGLALGEQFF.

The rearrangement links TRBV25-1 to TRBJ1-4, with TRBD1 matching over 7 bases. The junction had 11 bases not matched to a gene; V was cut back by 6 bases and J by 4 bases. CDR3 length: 16 residues. CDR1 is MGHDK, CDR2 SYGVNS, per germline. The CDR3, as DNA: TGTGCCAGCAGGGATACAGGGGCGGGCGTTAATGAAAAACTGTTTTTT. Its protein is CASRDTGAGVNEKLFF.

The chain has TRBV28 and TRBJ1-1, with D possibly being TRBD1 (5 bases). The CDR3 sequence is 14 residues long. The V gene's germline CDR1 is MDHEN and CDR2 SYDVKM. Trimming removed 5 bases from V and 4 bases from J, with 14 bases in between. Written as DNA, the CDR3 is TGTGCCAGCAGTCTCGCTGCGGGGGGCACTGAAGCTTTCTTT. It is translated as CASSLAAGGTEAFF.

The V gene is TRBV5-1, the J gene TRBJ2-1; no firm D call. Judging by the DNA end, TRBJ2-7 fits better; the J call may be wrong. The length of the CDR3 is 13 residues. The germline CDR1 and CDR2 sequences are SGHRS and YFSETQ. The CDR3 coding sequence is TGCGCCAGCAGCTTGTCTCTCTACAATGAGCAGTACTTC. Its protein is CASSLSLYNEQYF.

V gene TRBV9 combines with J gene TRBJ2-1; either TRBD1 or TRBD2 may fit D (5 bases each). V was trimmed by 10 bases and J by 4 bases, leaving 21 bases between them. The CDR3 is made up of 15 amino acids. From germline, CDR1 is SGDLS and CDR2 YYNGEE. The CDR3 protein is CASAPRQWGYNEQFF. For the CDR3, the DNA is TGTGCCTCAGCCCCACGGCAGTGGGGGTACAATGAGCAGTTCTTC.

The chain links TRBV10-3 to TRBJ2-5; TRBD2 aligns across 7 bases. CDR1 ENHRY and CDR2 SYGVKD come from the germline V gene. There are 13 residues in the CDR3. The junction had 9 bases not matched to a gene; V was cut back by 5 bases and J by 9 bases. CDR3 region: CAISRERGTAQYF. The CDR3 DNA is TGTGCCATCAGTAGGGAGCGGGGCACGGCCCAGTACTTC.

The gene calls are TRBV7-9 and TRBJ2-1, with D maybe TRBD2 (6 bases). The germline gives CDR1 SEHNR, CDR2 FQNEAQ (reference sequence). The CDR3 contains 14 residues. V gave up 4 bases and J gave up 0 bases, with 7 bases separating them. In DNA, the CDR3 is TGTGCCAGCAGCTGGGACTTCTCCTACAATGAGCAGTTCTTC. Its protein product is CASSWDFSYNEQFF.

There are many counts of this clonotype. The genes are TRBV29-1 and TRBJ2-7; 9 bases are shared with TRBD1. Germline CDR1 SQVTM, CDR2 ANQGSEA. Trimming removed 4 bases from V and 3 bases from J; junction bases left unmatched: 7. This CDR3 has 14 amino acids. The CDR3 protein is CSVVRDRDLYEQYF. Here the CDR3 DNA reads TGCAGCGTTGTCCGGGACAGGGACCTCTACGAGCAGTACTTC.

The chain uses TRBV6-1 and TRBJ1-2; no firm D call. V was trimmed by 6 bases and J by 5 bases, leaving 10 bases between them. CDR1 and CDR2 from the germline V gene are MNHNS and SASEGT. CDR3 length equals 12 residues. Here the CDR3 reads CASRLTDYGYTF. The CDR3 region has the DNA TGTGCCAGCAGGCTGACGGATTATGGCTACACCTTC.

The rearrangement uses TRBV5-1 and TRBJ2-7; TRBD2 agrees at 8 bases. J gave up 3 bases and V 6 bases, and 5 bases lay outside the gene matches. The CDR3 has 13 residues. Germline V gene lookup returns CDR1 SGHRS and CDR2 YFSETQ. In nucleotides, the CDR3 is TGCGCCAGCAAGTTAGCGGGAAACTACGAGCAGTACTTC. Protein: CASKLAGNYEQYF.